Below, 31 T cell receptor beta chains from the same sample are listed, as sequenced in a study of T cells in Graves' hyperthyroidism and ophthalmopathy. Amplified TCR beta CDR3 regions came from RNA transcripts. The HTBI set primed first-round TCR CDR3 RT-PCR. From the multiplex PCR reads, TCRdb called clonotypes with MiXCR, one entry per CDR3 protein. The sample has about half a million distinct CDR3 sequences, less than 25% seen once. The specimen sequenced was blood. All receptors come from a man in his late teens or twenties with Graves' hyperthyroidism.

Comments on this clonotype: This may be a read error, as it is one base from a much larger clone. V usage is TRBV5-1 and J usage is TRBJ1-1, with 11 positions matching TRBD1. Per the germline V gene, CDR1 is SGHRS and CDR2 is YFSETQ. This CDR3 region has 13 residues. CDR3 bases: TGCGCCAGCAGCTTGGGGGACAGGGGGAAAGCTCTCTTT. This encodes CASSLGDRGKALF. The variable domain in full, completed from reference TRBV5-1 and TRBJ1-1, reads KAGVTQTPRYLIKTRGQQVTLSCSPISGHRSVSWYQQTPGQGLQFLFEYFSETQRNKGNFPGRFSGRQFSNSRSEMNVSTLELGDSALYLCASSLGDRGKALFGQGTRLTVV.

This clonotype has only a few counts. The V gene is TRBV7-8, the J gene TRBJ1-4; the D gene is possibly TRBD1 (5 bases). V was trimmed by 5 bases and J by 7 bases, leaving 20 bases between them. Germline CDR1 reads SGHVS; CDR2 reads FQNEAQ. CDR3 size: 16 residues. Here the CDR3 DNA reads TGTGCCAGCAGCCTCTACCGGACCGCGGGGCGTGAAAAACTGTTTTTT. Encoded protein: CASSLYRTAGREKLFF.

This clonotype showed up many times. The chain is built from TRBV12-3 or TRBV12-4 and TRBJ2-6, with D possibly being TRBD1 or TRBD2 (5 bases each). The V and J ends lost 8 bases and 4 bases respectively, with 15 bases between them. The CDR3 totals 15 residues. The CDR3 region has the DNA TGTGCCAGCCGACAGCCCCGAGGGGGGGCCAACGTCCTGACTTTC. It yields the protein CASRQPRGGANVLTF.

This clonotype was counted at least ten times. V and J are TRBV2 and TRBJ1-1; tentative D call: TRBD1 (5 bases). The germline V gene encodes CDR1 SNHLY and CDR2 FYNNEI. The CDR3 has 15 amino acids. With 7 bases removed from V and 1 base from J, the gap between germline ends came to 16 bases. The CDR3 coding sequence is TGTGCCAGCATTAGCCGAGGGGCGGAGAACACTGAAGCTTTCTTT. Amino acid sequence: CASISRGAENTEAFF.

This chain connects TRBV9 to TRBJ1-1; a weak D match, TRBD1 (5 bases). Trimming pared 3 bases from V and 1 base from J, leaving 7 bases between. Germline CDR1 is SGDLS and CDR2 is YYNGEE. This CDR3 comprises 13 residues. This CDR3 reads CASSADTNTEAFF. In nucleotides, the CDR3 is TGTGCCAGCAGCGCGGACACGAACACTGAAGCTTTCTTT. Full variable domain (outside the CDR3, taken from reference TRBV9 and TRBJ1-1): DSGVTQTPKHLITATGQRVTLRCSPRSGDLSVYWYQQSLDQGLQFLIQYYNGEERAKGNILERFSAQQFPDLHSELNLSSLELGDSALYFCASSADTNTEAFFGQGTRLTVV.

This clonotype was found many times. The gene calls are TRBV5-1 and TRBJ1-1, with D perhaps TRBD1 (6 bases). With 0 bases removed from V and 3 bases from J, the gap between germline ends came to 9 bases. There are 14 residues in the CDR3. The germline CDR1 and CDR2 sequences are SGHRS and YFSETQ. Here the CDR3 DNA reads TGCGCCAGCAGCTTGGGTGGGGGCCACACTGAAGCTTTCTTT. It translates to CASSLGGGHTEAFF.

The chain joins TRBV6-2 or TRBV6-3 to TRBJ2-7, with 9 bases identical to TRBD2. V shed 6 bases, J shed 3 bases, and the junction held 9 bases outside the gene matches. The CDR3 has 15 residues. Germline-derived CDR1 and CDR2 are MNHEY and SVGEGT. The CDR3 spells CASSPFSGGIYEQYF. CDR3 DNA: TGTGCCAGCAGCCCATTTAGCGGGGGTATCTACGAGCAGTACTTC.

V is TRBV9 and J is TRBJ1-2; 9 positions agree with TRBD1. CDR1 and CDR2 (germline): SGDLS, YYNGEE. This CDR3 has 17 amino acids. J gave up 5 bases and V 4 bases, and 15 bases lay outside the gene matches. The CDR3 loop reads CASSRTGQGNRVYGYTF. The CDR3 DNA reads TGTGCCAGCAGCCGTACGGGACAGGGCAATCGGGTTTATGGCTACACCTTC.

This clonotype was seen only a few times. The chain joins TRBV5-1 to TRBJ2-7, with D hard to call. V lost 4 bases and J lost 0, with 8 bases in between. This CDR3 spans 13 amino acids. CDR1 is SGHRS, CDR2 YFSETQ, per germline. CDR3 region: CASSLYLSYEQYF. CDR3 sequence (DNA): TGCGCCAGCAGCCTCTACCTCTCCTACGAGCAGTACTTC.

The table lists this clonotype with a few counts. The chain's CDR3 is CASSTWTGFNQPQHF. CDR3 bases: TGTGCCAGTAGTACCTGGACAGGTTTTAATCAGCCCCAGCATTTT. The V gene is TRBV19, the J gene TRBJ1-5; TRBD1 matches 7 bases. Germline CDR1 reads LNHDA; CDR2 reads SQIVND (reference sequence). V gave up 4 bases and J gave up 4 bases; unmatched junction bases: 7. This CDR3 has 15 residues.

There are many counts of this clonotype. The chain recombines TRBV16 with TRBJ1-2; TRBD1 is a possible D gene (6 bases). The CDR3 runs 17 residues. CDR1 KGHSY and CDR2 FQNENV come from the germline V gene. V lost 0 bases, J lost 0 bases, and 14 bases lay in between. DNA of the CDR3: TGTGCCAGCAGCCAATCGATGGGGGACACTACTAACTATGGCTACACCTTC. Encoded protein: CASSQSMGDTTNYGYTF.

The rearrangement links TRBV6-2 or TRBV6-3 to TRBJ1-1; no reliable D call. Germline CDR1 is MNHEY and CDR2 is SVGEGT. The CDR3 spans 12 residues. V gave up 0 bases and J gave up 11 bases, with 10 bases separating them. CDR3: CASSYSNDRAFF. As DNA, the CDR3 is TGTGCCAGCAGTTACTCGAATGATCGGGCTTTCTTT.

This clonotype was counted many times. V gene TRBV9 combines with J gene TRBJ1-3; D is perhaps TRBD1 (5 bases). The germline V gene encodes CDR1 SGDLS and CDR2 YYNGEE. The CDR3 contains 16 residues. V was shortened by 2 bases and J by 2 bases, with 14 bases between the two germline ends. CDR3 sequence reads: CASSVGGAPPGNTIYF. The CDR3 DNA reads as TGTGCCAGCAGCGTGGGAGGGGCCCCCCCTGGAAACACCATATATTTT.

This clonotype was seen ten or more times. Germline is not matched at one junction end, which may reflect a read error. This chain uses TRBV30 with TRBJ1-2; the D gene is possibly TRBD1 (5 bases). The CDR3 has 11 residues. The germline CDR1 and CDR2 sequences are GTSNPN and SVGIG (reference sequence). As DNA, the CDR3 is TGTGCCTGGAGTACCCCAATACAGGCGGCCTTC. Its translation is CAWSTPIQAAF.

To note about this clonotype: A read error may be the cause here, since a much bigger clone is one base away. The genes are TRBV20-1 and TRBJ1-1, with D possibly being TRBD1 (6 bases). This CDR3 has 15 residues. In germline, CDR1 is DFQATT, CDR2 SNEGSKA (reference sequence). V dropped 3 bases and J dropped 3 bases, with 17 bases sitting between them. This chain's CDR3 is CSARGLRGGHTEAFF. CDR3 in DNA: TGCAGTGCTAGGGGATTGCGGGGGGGGCACACTGAAGCTTTCTTT.

This clonotype occurred a few times. An end of the junction differs from the germline gene, which may be a read error. The chain recombines TRBV12-3 or TRBV12-4 with TRBJ1-5; D gene uncertain. The CDR3 runs to 13 residues. CDR3 in amino acids: CASSSISNQPQHF. CDR3 nucleotides: TGTGCCAGCAGTTCCATTAGCAATCAGCCTCAGCATTTT.

This clonotype was recorded at least ten times. The chain employs TRBV6-5 and TRBJ2-7; tentatively, D is TRBD1 (6 bases). V was cut by 8 bases and J by 1 base, with 12 bases left in between. The CDR3 runs 13 residues. The germline V gene has CDR1 MNHEY and CDR2 SVGAGI. The CDR3 loop is CASAAGASYEQYF. The CDR3 nucleotides read TGTGCCAGCGCGGCAGGGGCGTCCTACGAGCAGTACTTC.

This clonotype appeared many times. The V gene is TRBV19, the J gene TRBJ1-2, with 10 bases identical to TRBD1. This CDR3 region has 17 residues. Trimming cost V 6 bases and J 3 bases; bases outside gene matches: 13. Germline CDR1 reads LNHDA; CDR2 reads SQIVND (reference sequence). The CDR3 DNA sequence: TGTGCCAGTAGAAGTGGGACAGGGGAGTTTTGGGACTATGGCTACACCTTC. It specifies CASRSGTGEFWDYGYTF.

Concerning this clonotype: At one of its ends the junction is not consistent with the germline gene, which may arise from a read error. The chain uses TRBV5-4 and TRBJ1-2; D possibly corresponds to TRBD1 (5 bases). Germline loops: CDR1 SGHNT, CDR2 YYREEE (reference sequence). This CDR3 comprises 18 residues. CDR3 region: CASSLGGGSVKANYGCTF. CDR3 nucleotides: TGTGCCAGCAGCTTGGGGGGGGGGAGTGTCAAAGCTAACTATGGCTGCACCTTC.

This clonotype has ten or more counts. The rearrangement links TRBV6-5 to TRBJ2-7; the match to TRBD2 covers 7 bases. Per the germline V gene, CDR1 is MNHEY and CDR2 is SVGAGI. CDR3 length: 12 amino acids. The ends lost 8 bases at V and 3 bases at J; junction bases unmatched: 4. The CDR3 region is CASVGLGYEQYF. The CDR3, as DNA: TGTGCCAGCGTAGGACTAGGCTACGAGCAGTACTTC.

This clonotype appeared many times. This chain joins TRBV11-2 and TRBJ2-7, with D unclear. The CDR3 spans 13 residues. Trimming cost V 5 bases and J 4 bases, with 12 bases left between them. CDR1 SGHAT and CDR2 FQNNGV come from the germline V gene. CDR3 loop: CASSDTLPYEQYF. Here the CDR3 DNA reads TGTGCCAGCAGCGACACCCTACCGTACGAGCAGTACTTC. Full variable domain (outside the CDR3, taken from reference TRBV11-2 and TRBJ2-7): EAGVAQSPRYKIIEKRQSVAFWCNPISGHATLYWYQQILGQGPKLLIQFQNNGVVDDSQLPKDRFSAERLKGVDSTLKIQPAKLEDSAVYLCASSDTLPYEQYFGPGTRLTVT.

This clonotype came up many times. The chain carries TRBV2 and TRBJ2-5; possibly TRBD1 for D (6 bases). Per germline, CDR1 SNHLY and CDR2 FYNNEI. CDR3 length: 13 amino acids. V dropped 10 bases and J dropped 0 bases, with 12 bases sitting between them. In DNA, the CDR3 is TGTGCCATCCAAGGGACATACCAAGAGACCCAGTACTTC. Its protein product is CAIQGTYQETQYF.

This clonotype was seen many times. The chain combines TRBV28 with TRBJ1-5; maybe TRBD1 (5 bases). The CDR3 is 15 amino acids. V was trimmed by 7 bases and J by 2 bases, leaving 15 bases between them. Germline V gives CDR1 MDHEN, CDR2 SYDVKM. The CDR3 loop is CASTPEGYGNQPQHF. The CDR3 DNA is TGTGCCAGCACCCCTGAGGGGTACGGCAATCAGCCCCAGCATTTT.

The V call is TRBV20-1, the J call TRBJ2-7; perhaps TRBD1 as D (6 bases). CDR1 is DFQATT, CDR2 SNEGSKA, per germline (reference sequence). The CDR3 covers 13 residues. Trimming pared 6 bases from V and 2 bases from J, leaving 14 bases between. The CDR3 DNA follows: TGCAGTGCCAGGGCAGGGGAACCCTACGAGCAGTACTTC. Translating gives CSARAGEPYEQYF.

This clonotype was recorded many times. The V call is TRBV6-1, the J call TRBJ2-5; D perhaps matches TRBD1 (6 bases). The germline gives CDR1 MNHNS, CDR2 SASEGT. The V end was cut by 2 bases, the J end by 1 base, with 14 bases between. The CDR3 sequence is 16 residues long. This CDR3 reads CASSEFTGSSQETQYF. In nucleotides, the CDR3 is TGTGCCAGCAGTGAATTTACAGGGAGTTCCCAAGAGACCCAGTACTTC.

Worth noting for this clonotype: A junction boundary mismatches the germline segment, possibly from a read error. The chain has TRBV2 and TRBJ2-2, with a tentative D call TRBD2 (6 bases). Germline V gene data show CDR1 as SNHLY and CDR2 as FYNNEI. The CDR3 is 14 amino acids. CDR3 protein: CASSVKAGTGELSF. CDR3 bases: TGTGCCAGCAGTGTGAAAGCGGGCACCGGGGAGCTGTCTTTT.

The sample holds many counts of this clonotype. The chain employs TRBV12-3 or TRBV12-4 and TRBJ2-2; no clear D. V dropped 4 bases and J dropped 1 base, with 10 bases sitting between them. The CDR3 has 15 amino acids. In DNA, the CDR3 is TGTGCCAGCAGTTCCACTAATTTGAACACCGGGGAGCTGTTTTTT. As protein: CASSSTNLNTGELFF.

This clonotype turned up a few times. This chain joins TRBV28 and TRBJ2-2; D is unresolved. The germline V gene encodes CDR1 MDHEN and CDR2 SYDVKM. This CDR3 has 15 amino acids. Trimming removed 3 bases at V and 5 bases at J, with 13 bases between. This CDR3 reads CASSFRKQSTGELFF. The CDR3 DNA is TGTGCCAGCAGTTTTAGGAAACAGTCAACCGGGGAGCTGTTTTTT.

The chain employs TRBV4-2 and TRBJ2-5; D uncertain. Germline V gene data show CDR1 as LGHNA and CDR2 as YNFKEQ. The CDR3 runs 14 residues. With 0 bases removed from V and 4 bases from J, the gap between germline ends came to 9 bases. The DNA of the CDR3 is TGTGCCAGCAGCCAAGACCCAGATACAGAGACCCAGTACTTC. Translated, it gives CASSQDPDTETQYF.

This clonotype was picked up many times. The CDR3 coding sequence is TGTGCCATCAGTGAGTCAAGTAGTTGGACAGGGATAGTGCAGTACTTC. It encodes CAISESSSWTGIVQYF. The chain couples TRBV10-3 to TRBJ2-7, with 8 positions matching TRBD1. This CDR3 comprises 16 residues. Losses at the gene ends were 0 bases for V and 9 bases for J; bases not matched to a gene: 13. CDR1 is ENHRY, CDR2 SYGVKD, per germline.

This clonotype was recorded at least ten times. The rearrangement links TRBV6-1 to TRBJ2-5, with 8 bases lining up with TRBD2. The CDR3 sequence is 17 residues long. The germline V gene has CDR1 MNHNS and CDR2 SASEGT. V lost 4 bases to trimming and J lost 1 base; unmatched junction nucleotides: 11. This chain's CDR3 is CASSGRGLGSSQETQYF. The CDR3 DNA reads as TGTGCCAGCAGTGGAAGGGGACTAGGAAGCTCCCAAGAGACCCAGTACTTC.